The present TCR beta chain was sequenced within a study of vaccination effects on CD4 cells after COVID-19. On this clone: Its antigen remains unknown.

The authors isolated CD4+ T cells after 10 days of culture. Participants completed two doses of the BNT162b2 or mRNA-1273 vaccine. Germline values: CDR1 LNHNV, CDR2 YYDKDF (reference sequence). Trimming removed 3 bases from V and 5 bases from J, with 7 bases in between. The CDR3 runs 12 residues. Generated by immunoSEQ multiplex PCR, the TCRdb table keeps only in-frame clones and is missing some. The repertoire includes under 35,000 clones, about 67% of them detected once, and more than 13% sits in the top ten. V is TRBV15 and J is TRBJ1-2, with D possibly matching TRBD1 (5 bases). The sequences come from CD4+ T cells from PBMCs cultured without peptide, collected after COVID-19 vaccination. This clonotype was obtained from a human donor who received a COVID-19 vaccine. The CDR3 reads CATSSGGYGYTF. The DNA of the CDR3 is TGTGCCACCAGCAGTGGGGGGTATGGCTACACCTTC.